This TCR beta chain emerged from a study of cytomegalovirus exposure and HLA in healthy donors. Study results and caveats: Altogether, 164 TCR beta chains were recorded as cytomegalovirus-associated. Cytomegalovirus status was reportedly diagnosed by the classifier with high specificity and sensitivity. Researchers reported in a later analysis that common viral pathogens appeared linked to several top clusters. The sole available immune exposure information was CMV serostatus.

Primers included in the PCR were 60 Vbeta and 13 Jbeta primers. TCRdb keeps only in-frame clones here, not all; method: immunoSEQ multiplex PCR. The data show 200,000 to 250,000 clones, about 78% seen once. A word on this clone: The antigen remains undetermined.

Germline V gene data show CDR1 as SGHVS and CDR2 as FNYEAQ. Trimming left V 6 bases short and J 3 bases short, with 11 bases between. This CDR3 contains 13 residues. The clonotype was recovered from a woman aged 25 to 39 in good health and CMV-seronegative. The specimen sequenced was PBMCs. The chain recombines TRBV7-6 with TRBJ1-1; no firm D call. CDR3 loop: CASRRELDTEAFF. The CDR3 bases are TGTGCCAGCAGAAGGGAGTTAGACACTGAAGCTTTCTTT.